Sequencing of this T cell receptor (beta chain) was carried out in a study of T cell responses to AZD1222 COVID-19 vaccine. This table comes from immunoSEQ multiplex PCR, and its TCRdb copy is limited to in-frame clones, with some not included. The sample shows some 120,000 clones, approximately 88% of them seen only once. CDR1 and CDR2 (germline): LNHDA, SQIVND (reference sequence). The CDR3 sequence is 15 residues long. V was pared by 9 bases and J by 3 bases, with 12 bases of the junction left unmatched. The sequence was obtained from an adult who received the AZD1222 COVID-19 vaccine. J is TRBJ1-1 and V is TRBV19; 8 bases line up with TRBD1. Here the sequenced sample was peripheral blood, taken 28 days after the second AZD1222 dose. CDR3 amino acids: CASSSTGGRDTEAFF. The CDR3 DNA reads TGTGCCAGCTCCTCTACAGGGGGGAGGGACACTGAAGCTTTCTTT.